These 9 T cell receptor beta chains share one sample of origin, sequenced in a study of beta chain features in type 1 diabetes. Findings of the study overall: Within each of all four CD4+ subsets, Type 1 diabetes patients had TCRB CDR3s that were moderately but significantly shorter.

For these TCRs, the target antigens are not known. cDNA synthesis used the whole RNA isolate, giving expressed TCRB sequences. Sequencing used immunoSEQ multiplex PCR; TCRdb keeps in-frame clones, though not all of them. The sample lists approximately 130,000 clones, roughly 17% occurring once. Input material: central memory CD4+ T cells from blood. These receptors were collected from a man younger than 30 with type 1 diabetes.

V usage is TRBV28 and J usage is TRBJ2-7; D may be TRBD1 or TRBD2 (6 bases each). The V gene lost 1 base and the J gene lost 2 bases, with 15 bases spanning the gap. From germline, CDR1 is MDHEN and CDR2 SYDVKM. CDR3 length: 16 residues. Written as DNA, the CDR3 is TGTGCCAGCAGTTTATCTTCCGGGGGCCATCCCTACGAGCAGTACTTC. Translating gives CASSLSSGGHPYEQYF.

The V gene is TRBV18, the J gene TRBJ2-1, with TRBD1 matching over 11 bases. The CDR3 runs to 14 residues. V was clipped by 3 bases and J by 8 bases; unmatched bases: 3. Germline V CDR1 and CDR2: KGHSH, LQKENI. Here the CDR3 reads CASSPGQGGDEQFF. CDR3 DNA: TGTGCCAGCTCACCGGGACAGGGGGGAGATGAGCAGTTCTTC. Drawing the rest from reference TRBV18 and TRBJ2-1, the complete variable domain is NAGVMQNPRHLVRRRGQEARLRCSPMKGHSHVYWYRQLPEEGLKFMVYLQKENIIDESGMPKERFSAEFPKEGPSILRIQQVVRGDSAAYFCASSPGQGGDEQFFGPGTRLTVL.

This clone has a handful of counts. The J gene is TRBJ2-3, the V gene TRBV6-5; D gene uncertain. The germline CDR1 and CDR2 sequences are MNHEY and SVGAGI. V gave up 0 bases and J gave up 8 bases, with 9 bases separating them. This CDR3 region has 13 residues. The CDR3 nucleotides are TGTGCCAGCAGTTACTCGCTTGGAGTTACGCAGTATTTT. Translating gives CASSYSLGVTQYF.

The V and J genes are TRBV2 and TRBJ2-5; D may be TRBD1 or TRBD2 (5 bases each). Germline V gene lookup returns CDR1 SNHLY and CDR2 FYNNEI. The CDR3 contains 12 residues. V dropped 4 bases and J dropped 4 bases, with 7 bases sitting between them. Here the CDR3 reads CASSAGTETQYF. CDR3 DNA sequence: TGTGCCAGCAGTGCCGGGACAGAGACCCAGTACTTC.

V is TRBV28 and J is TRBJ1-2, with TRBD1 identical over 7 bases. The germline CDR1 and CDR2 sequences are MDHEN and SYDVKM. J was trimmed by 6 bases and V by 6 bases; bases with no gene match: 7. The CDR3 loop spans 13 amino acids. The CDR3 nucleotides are TGTGCCAGCAGCTCAGACAGGGTAAATGGCTACACCTTC. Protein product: CASSSDRVNGYTF.

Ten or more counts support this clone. CDR3 loop: CASSRDYGNTGELFF. The CDR3 DNA reads as TGTGCCAGCAGCAGGGACTATGGTAACACCGGGGAGCTGTTTTTT. The chain employs TRBV4-2 and TRBJ2-2; 7 nucleotides line up with TRBD2. Germline V CDR1 and CDR2: LGHNA, YNFKEQ. This CDR3 is built from 15 residues. V shed 5 bases, J shed 2 bases, and the junction held 5 bases outside the gene matches.

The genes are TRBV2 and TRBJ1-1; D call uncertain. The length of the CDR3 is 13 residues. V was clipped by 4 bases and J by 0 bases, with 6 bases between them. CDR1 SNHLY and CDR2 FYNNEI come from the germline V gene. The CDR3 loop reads CASSAPVNTEAFF. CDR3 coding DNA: TGTGCCAGCAGTGCACCAGTGAACACTGAAGCTTTCTTT.

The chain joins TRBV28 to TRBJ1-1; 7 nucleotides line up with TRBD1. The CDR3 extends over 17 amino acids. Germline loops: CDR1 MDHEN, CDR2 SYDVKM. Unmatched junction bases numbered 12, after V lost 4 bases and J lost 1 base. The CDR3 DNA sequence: TGTGCCAGCAGTTCCGGGACAGTCTATGAGGCGAACACTGAAGCTTTCTTT. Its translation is CASSSGTVYEANTEAFF.

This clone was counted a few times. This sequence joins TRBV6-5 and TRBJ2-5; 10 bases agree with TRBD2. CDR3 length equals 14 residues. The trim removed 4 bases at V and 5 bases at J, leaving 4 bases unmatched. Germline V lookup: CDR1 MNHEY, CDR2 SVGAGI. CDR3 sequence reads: CASSFMTSGETQYF. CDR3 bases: TGTGCCAGCAGTTTCATGACTAGCGGGGAGACCCAGTACTTC.